The 24 T cell receptor beta chains below come from one sample, sequenced in a study of radiotherapy plus CTLA-4 blockade in lung cancer. TCRdb's table, derived via immunoSEQ multiplex PCR, lists solely in-frame clones and lacks some. Of about 68,000 clones detected, less than 80% appear once; the ten largest clones hold 10%. Sequenced here: peripheral blood, sampled from a patient treated with radiotherapy plus ipilimumab. These receptors were obtained from a human donor with non-small cell lung cancer who had a complete response to radiotherapy plus ipilimumab.

The chain uses TRBV7-2 and TRBJ1-3, with a tentative D call TRBD1 (5 bases). The CDR3 is 14 residues long. With 2 bases removed from V and 3 bases from J, the gap between germline ends came to 8 bases. Germline V gene lookup returns CDR1 SGHTA and CDR2 FQGNSA. The chain's CDR3 is CASSLQGFGNTIYF. The CDR3 DNA is TGTGCCAGCAGCTTACAGGGTTTTGGAAACACCATATATTTT.

V and J are TRBV30 and TRBJ2-7, with D possibly being TRBD1 or TRBD2 (8 bases each). The V gene's germline CDR1 is GTSNPN and CDR2 SVGIG (reference sequence). With 2 bases removed from V and 4 bases from J, the gap between germline ends came to 24 bases. The CDR3 has 17 residues. Written as DNA, the CDR3 is TGTGCCTGGAGTCGGGACAGGCGGGCTCCGGGGGGGTACGAGCAGTACTTC. Its translation is CAWSRDRRAPGGYEQYF.

This chain uses TRBV7-2 with TRBJ2-3, with no clear D. Germline V gene sequence: CDR1 SGHTA, CDR2 FQGNSA. The CDR3 length is 14 residues. Trimming shortened V by 1 base and J by 6 bases, and 11 bases separated the two germline ends. CDR3 sequence reads: CASSLGSGRDTQYF. In DNA form, the CDR3 reads TGTGCCAGCAGCTTAGGGTCCGGGCGGGATACGCAGTATTTT.

The chain couples TRBV6-6 to TRBJ2-7; D possibly matches TRBD1 or TRBD2 (5 bases each). CDR1 is MNHNY and CDR2 is SVGAGI in the germline V gene (reference sequence). The CDR3 sequence is 15 residues long. Trimming pared 2 bases from V and 3 bases from J, leaving 14 bases between. The CDR3 reads CASSYNWDGNYEQYF. The CDR3 DNA is TGTGCCAGCAGTTACAACTGGGACGGAAACTACGAGCAGTACTTC.

The genes are TRBV18 and TRBJ2-5; 7 nucleotides align to TRBD2. Trimming at V came to 6 bases and at J to 1 base, leaving 8 bases not matched to a gene. The CDR3 extends over 15 amino acids. The V gene's germline CDR1 is KGHSH and CDR2 LQKENI. For the CDR3, the DNA is TGTGCCAGCTCGTGGGCCCCTAGCGGCCAAGAGACCCAGTACTTC. It specifies CASSWAPSGQETQYF.

This chain links TRBV6-1 with TRBJ1-5, with D possibly being TRBD1 (6 bases). The CDR3 spans 14 residues. From germline, CDR1 is MNHNS and CDR2 SASEGT. Trimming stripped 6 bases from V and 3 bases from J, with 12 bases between. The CDR3 spells CASRPGQNNQPQHF. The CDR3 DNA sequence: TGTGCCAGCAGGCCCGGACAGAACAATCAGCCCCAGCATTTT.

This chain joins TRBV18 and TRBJ2-7, with 9 positions matching TRBD1. V shed 6 bases and J 5 bases; nucleotides not matched to a gene: 2. Per germline, CDR1 KGHSH and CDR2 LQKENI. This CDR3 has 12 amino acids. Here the CDR3 reads CASSRTGDEQYV. The CDR3, as DNA: TGTGCCAGCTCGCGGACAGGGGACGAGCAGTACGTC.

This clone was seen once. The chain uses TRBV1 and TRBJ1-4; the table gives TRBD1 as D, unverified against the DNA. TRBV1 is a listed pseudogene. The CDR3 extends over 17 amino acids. This CDR3 reads CTSGPGGQGLTNEKLFF. The CDR3 DNA reads as TGCACCAGCGGGCCCGGTGGCCAGGGGCTGACTAATGAAAAACTGTTTTTT.

The chain links TRBV6-4 to TRBJ2-1; a possible D gene is TRBD1 (6 bases). The germline V gene encodes CDR1 MRHNA and CDR2 SNTAGT. The V and J ends lost 6 bases and 8 bases respectively, with 23 bases between them. This CDR3 is 16 amino acids long. The CDR3 reads CASSPLGLSRGDEQFF. The CDR3 DNA follows: TGTGCCAGCAGCCCTTTAGGACTTTCCAGGGGTGATGAGCAGTTCTTC.

V and J are TRBV27 and TRBJ1-6; D possibly corresponds to TRBD1 (6 bases). Germline-derived CDR1 and CDR2 are MNHEY and SMNVEV (reference sequence). This CDR3 comprises 13 residues. Trimming stripped 7 bases from V and 5 bases from J, with 9 bases between. The CDR3 DNA is TGTGCCAGCAAAGGGGGGAATAATTCACCCCTCCACTTT. Its translation: CASKGGNNSPLHF.

The chain combines TRBV7-2 with TRBJ2-7; the match to TRBD2 covers 7 bases. J gave up 2 bases and V 4 bases, and 11 bases lay outside the gene matches. This CDR3 spans 16 amino acids. The germline V gene encodes CDR1 SGHTA and CDR2 FQGNSA. CDR3: CASSYGTLADPYEQYF. CDR3 sequence (DNA): TGTGCCAGCAGCTACGGAACGCTAGCGGATCCCTACGAGCAGTACTTC.

This rearrangement joins TRBV30 to TRBJ1-1; D is ambiguous. V was cut by 5 bases and J by 1 base, with 11 bases left in between. This CDR3 has 13 amino acids. CDR1 and CDR2 from the germline V gene are GTSNPN and SVGIG (reference sequence). DNA for the CDR3: TGTGCCTGGGCCAGACAAAAGAACACTGAAGCTTTCTTT. It yields the protein CAWARQKNTEAFF.

The chain is built from TRBV2 and TRBJ2-5; D not resolved. This CDR3 has 9 amino acids. Trimming removed 8 bases at V and 5 bases at J, with 3 bases between. CDR1 is SNHLY and CDR2 is FYNNEI in the germline V gene. CDR3 region: CASGETQYF. CDR3 in DNA: TGTGCCAGCGGGGAGACCCAGTACTTC.

The V gene is TRBV5-4, the J gene TRBJ2-1, with 7 nucleotides matching TRBD1. The CDR3 is made up of 13 amino acids. Trimming removed 4 bases from V and 7 bases from J; junction bases left unmatched: 5. Germline V gene data show CDR1 as SGHNT and CDR2 as YYREEE (reference sequence). The CDR3 protein is CASSTGQWNEQFF. The CDR3 DNA reads TGTGCCAGCAGCACGGGACAGTGGAATGAGCAGTTCTTC.

This chain connects TRBV11-2 to TRBJ2-3; 11 bases are shared with TRBD2. Germline CDR1 is SGHAT and CDR2 is FQNNGV. The CDR3 sequence is 15 residues long. J gave up 6 bases and V 5 bases, and 7 bases lay outside the gene matches. For the CDR3, the DNA is TGTGCCAGCAGCCCCCTGACTAGCGGGGCCGATACGCAGTATTTT. This codes for CASSPLTSGADTQYF.

V and J are TRBV15 and TRBJ2-4, with TRBD2 as a possible D gene (7 bases). V was trimmed by 0 bases and J by 6 bases, leaving 12 bases between them. The CDR3 totals 15 residues. CDR1 LNHNV and CDR2 YYDKDF come from the germline V gene (reference sequence). CDR3 protein: CATSREGGPGNIQYF. CDR3 nucleotides: TGTGCCACCAGCAGAGAGGGGGGGCCCGGAAACATTCAGTACTTC.

As regards this clone: The junction shows a germline mismatch at one end, possibly a read error. The genes are TRBV7-9 and TRBJ1-2; unclear D gene. Germline V lookup: CDR1 SEHNR, CDR2 FQNEAQ (reference sequence). CDR3 length equals 12 residues. The CDR3 loop is CASSLDVPHPSF. The CDR3 DNA sequence: TGTGCCAGCAGTCTAGACGTCCCGCACCCTTCCTTC. Looking up the rest from reference TRBV7-9 and TRBJ1-2 gives the full variable domain: DTGVSQNPRHKITKRGQNVTFRCDPISEHNRLYWYRQTLGQGPEFLTYFQNEAQLEKSRLLSDRFSAERPKGSFSTLEIQRTEQGDSAMYLCASSLDVPHPSFGSGTRLTVV.

The chain uses TRBV25-1 and TRBJ1-2; tentatively, D is TRBD1 (5 bases). The germline gives CDR1 MGHDK, CDR2 SYGVNS. V was shortened by 3 bases and J by 2 bases, with 13 bases between the two germline ends. The CDR3 loop spans 15 amino acids. CDR3 residues: CASSDPGTVNYGYTF. The CDR3 DNA reads as TGTGCCAGCAGTGACCCAGGGACGGTAAACTATGGCTACACCTTC.

This clone was counted once. The J gene is TRBJ1-3, the V gene TRBV29-1; tentative D call: TRBD1 (5 bases). The ends were cut back, 4 bases at V and 2 bases at J, with 15 bases in the middle. Per the germline V gene, CDR1 is SQVTM and CDR2 is ANQGSEA. This CDR3 comprises 15 residues. CDR3 protein: CSVARQSAAGNTIYF. The CDR3 nucleotides are TGCAGCGTTGCGAGACAGTCAGCAGCTGGAAACACCATATATTTT.

The rearrangement links TRBV2 to TRBJ2-1; TRBD2 matches 12 bases. The CDR3 has 15 residues. J was trimmed by 3 bases and V by 6 bases; bases with no gene match: 3. Germline V lookup: CDR1 SNHLY, CDR2 FYNNEI. Here the CDR3 reads CASSQTSGSYNEQFF. CDR3 sequence (DNA): TGTGCCAGCAGCCAGACTAGCGGGAGCTACAATGAGCAGTTCTTC.

The rearrangement links TRBV4-3 to TRBJ2-2, with D hard to call. The CDR3 totals 13 residues. From germline, CDR1 is LGHNA and CDR2 YSLEER. Trimming shortened V by 1 base and J by 4 bases, and 4 bases separated the two germline ends. The CDR3 loop is CASSQVFTGELFF. The CDR3 DNA reads TGCGCCAGCAGCCAAGTCTTCACCGGGGAGCTGTTTTTT.

This chain links TRBV10-2 with TRBJ2-5; D gene ambiguous. This CDR3 spans 15 amino acids. V was trimmed by 2 bases and J by 1 base, leaving 11 bases between them. The germline V gene has CDR1 WSHSY and CDR2 SAAADI. The CDR3 nucleotides read TGCGCCAGCAGTGAGAATACAGTCATCCAAGAGACCCAGTACTTC. Its translation is CASSENTVIQETQYF.

About this clone: Other DNA sequences in this sample translate to the same CDR3. J is TRBJ1-2 and V is TRBV19; D not certain. This CDR3 has 15 residues. CDR1 LNHDA and CDR2 SQIVND come from the germline V gene (reference sequence). Trimming took off 3 bases at V and 4 bases at J, with 15 bases between the two ends. DNA of the CDR3: TGTGCCAGTAGTATTCAGGAGGGCCAGTTCTATGGCTACACCTTC. Translated: CASSIQEGQFYGYTF.

The V gene is TRBV5-1, the J gene TRBJ2-1, with 13 positions matching TRBD2. J lost 8 bases, V lost 4 bases, and 3 bases had no gene match. CDR1 and CDR2 from the germline V gene are SGHRS and YFSETQ. The CDR3 covers 14 residues. CDR3 sequence: CASSRTSGSDEQFF. In DNA form, the CDR3 reads TGCGCCAGCAGCCGGACTAGCGGGAGCGATGAGCAGTTCTTC.